Listed below are T cell receptor beta chains from one sample, sequenced in a study of blood T cells in healthy people across ages. A single record per CDR3 protein comes from TCRdb applying MiXCR to the 5' RACE reads. The data show fewer than 900,000 distinct CDR3 sequences, around 40% seen once. Material for sequencing was blood. The receptors come from a woman aged 60 to 75 in good health. Both conserved end residues are part of each CDR3. A D gene is named only where the DNA matches it firmly. Not every row has a clone size; where given, it reads once, few, many or a size class.

j_call	d_call	v_call	clone_size	cdr3_nt	cdr3_aa
TRBJ2-7	TRBD2	TRBV9	.	TGTGCCAGCAGCGTAGGCGGGACTAGCTACAATGAGCAGTACTTC	CASSVGGTSYNEQYF
TRBJ2-7	.	TRBV20-1	many	TGCAGTGCGCAGGACTGGGCTGCCTACGAGCAGTACTTC	CSAQDWAAYEQYF
TRBJ1-5	.	TRBV7-2	.	TGTGCCAGCAGACAACAGGGCGGAGGCAATCAGCCCCAGCATTTT	CASRQQGGGNQPQHF
TRBJ1-3	.	TRBV28	.	TGTGCCAGCAGTTTCCCGGCGGAATTCTCCGGAAACACCATATATTTT	CASSFPAEFSGNTIYF
TRBJ1-2	.	TRBV12-3/TRBV12-4	.	TGTGCCAGCAGTTTAGAAGGGGGGGGGTCGAGCTATGGCTACACCTTC	CASSLEGGGSSYGYTF
TRBJ1-1	TRBD1	TRBV10-3	.	TGTGCCATCAGGGACACCGGGACAGCGAACACTGAAGCTTTCTTT	CAIRDTGTANTEAFF
TRBJ2-3	.	TRBV9	.	TGTGCCAGCAGCGTAACCCCTGACACAGATACGCAGTATTTT	CASSVTPDTDTQYF
TRBJ2-3	.	TRBV7-9	few	TGTGCCAGCGATCCCAAAAATACGCAGTATTTT	CASDPKNTQYF
TRBJ1-1	.	TRBV7-9	once	TGTGCCAGCAGCCGCGGAATTAACACTGAAGCTTTCTTT	CASSRGINTEAFF
TRBJ2-1	.	TRBV6-4	.	TGTGCCAGCAGTGACGACTATGGCTCCTACAATGAGCAGTTCTTC	CASSDDYGSYNEQFF
TRBJ1-2	.	TRBV21-1	few	TGTGCGAACAGCATAGGGCCCCCAGACAGAGAAAACTATGGCTACACCTTC	CANSIGPPDRENYGYTF
TRBJ2-5	.	TRBV3-1	few	TGTGCCAGCAGCCAATGGGACGGACGCGTGCAGTACTTC	CASSQWDGRVQYF
TRBJ2-2	TRBD1	TRBV29-1	many	TGCAGCGTGTCCGGGACAGGGACCGGGGAGCTGTTTTTT	CSVSGTGTGELFF
TRBJ2-1	TRBD1	TRBV3-1	.	TGTGCCGGCAGCGACAGGGGAGGTAATGAGCAGTTCTTC	CAGSDRGGNEQFF